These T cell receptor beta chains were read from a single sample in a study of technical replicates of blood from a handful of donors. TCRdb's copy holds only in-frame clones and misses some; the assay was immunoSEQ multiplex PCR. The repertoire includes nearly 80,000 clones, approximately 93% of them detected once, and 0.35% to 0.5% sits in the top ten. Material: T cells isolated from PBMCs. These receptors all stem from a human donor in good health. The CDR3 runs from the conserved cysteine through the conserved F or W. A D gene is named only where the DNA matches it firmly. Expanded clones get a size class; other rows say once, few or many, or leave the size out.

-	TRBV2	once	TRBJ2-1	TGTGCCAGCAGTGAAGGGCCACTTACAGGTCTGGCCTACAATGAGCAGTTCTTC	CASSEGPLTGLAYNEQFF
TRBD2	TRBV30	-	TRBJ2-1	TGTGCCTGGAGTGGCGGGGGGGAGCAGTTCTTC	CAWSGGGEQFF
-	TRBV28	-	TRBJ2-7	TGTGCCAGCAGTTTGATTGACAACTACGAGCAGTACTTC	CASSLIDNYEQYF
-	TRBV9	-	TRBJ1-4	TGTGCCAGCAGCGCCTTCCAGCCGGGTAATGAAAAACTGTTTTTT	CASSAFQPGNEKLFF
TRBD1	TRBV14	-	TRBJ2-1	TGTGCCAGCAGCCAAGTAGGGACAGGGTCACGTAGAGAGCAGTTCTTC	CASSQVGTGSRREQFF
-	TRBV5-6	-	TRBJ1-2	TGTGCCAGCAGCTTGACAGAAAACTATGGCTACACCTTC	CASSLTENYGYTF
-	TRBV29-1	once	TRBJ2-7	TGCAGCGTTGACGATGGCAAGAAAGACTACGAGCAGTACTTC	CSVDDGKKDYEQYF
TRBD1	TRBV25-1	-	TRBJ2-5	TGTGCCAGCGGGGGGGACAGGGCTGAGACCCAGTACTTC	CASGGDRAETQYF
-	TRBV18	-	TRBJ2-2	TGTGCCAGCTCACCACCGACAGGGAACACCGGGGAGCTGTTTTTT	CASSPPTGNTGELFF
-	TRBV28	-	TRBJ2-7	TGTGCCAGCAGTTTAGTCTTTGCAGGGTCGGCCGAGCAGTACTTC	CASSLVFAGSAEQYF
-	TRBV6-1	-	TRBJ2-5	TGTGCCAGCAGTGACAGCGCGGGGTACCAAGAGACCCAGTACTTC	CASSDSAGYQETQYF
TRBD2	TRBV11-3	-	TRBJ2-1	TGTGCCAGCAGCTTAGGGGCTAGCGGGAGGGGGTCCGATGAGCAGTTCTTC	CASSLGASGRGSDEQFF
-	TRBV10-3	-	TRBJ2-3	TGTGCCATCAGCTCAGACACCACAGATACGCAGTATTTT	CAISSDTTDTQYF
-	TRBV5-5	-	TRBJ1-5	TGTGCCAGCAGCTTGGAGGGGATTCAACCGCGGCCCCAGCATTTT	CASSLEGIQPRPQHF
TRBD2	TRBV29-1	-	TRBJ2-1	TGCAGCGTCCGCCCGGGACTAGCGGGAGTCGAGCAGTTCTTC	CSVRPGLAGVEQFF
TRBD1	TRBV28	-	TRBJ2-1	TGTGCCAGCAGTTCCCGAGGGACAGGGGGAATGGATGAGCAGTTCTTC	CASSSRGTGGMDEQFF
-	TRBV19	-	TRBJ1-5	TGTGCCACCCAAGTAGCGAATCAGCCCCAGCATTTT	CATQVANQPQHF
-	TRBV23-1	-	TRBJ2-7	TGCGCCAGCAGTCAGCCGGGACAGGGGGGACTAGCGGGTTACGAGCAGTACTTC	CASSQPGQGGLAGYEQYF
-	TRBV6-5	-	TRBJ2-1	TGTGCCAGCAGTGGCCGGGCGGGTGAGCAGTTCTTC	CASSGRAGEQFF
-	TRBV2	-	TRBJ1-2	TGTGCCAGCAGTGAAGCGTGGGACAATAGGGATGGCTACACCTTC	CASSEAWDNRDGYTF
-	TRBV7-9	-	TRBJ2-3	TGTGCCAGTAGTCGGGATACGCAGTATTTT	CASSRDTQYF
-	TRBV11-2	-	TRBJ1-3	TGTGCCAGCAGATTACTACCAACAGGGAATTTAGACACCATATATTTT	CASRLLPTGNLDTIYF
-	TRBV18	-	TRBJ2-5	TGTGCCAGCTCACCCCTCCAAGAGACCCAGTACTTC	CASSPLQETQYF
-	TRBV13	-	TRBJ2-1	TGTGCCAGCACTCTACGAGTGGGGGGAGGCTCCTACAATGAGCAGTTCTTC	CASTLRVGGGSYNEQFF
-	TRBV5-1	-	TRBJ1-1	TGCGCCAGCAGCTTGCCCTCGGGTGGAGGAGCTTTCTTT	CASSLPSGGGAFF
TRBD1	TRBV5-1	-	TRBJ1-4	TGCGCCAGCAGCACGGGACAGGGAGATGAAAAACTGTTTTTT	CASSTGQGDEKLFF
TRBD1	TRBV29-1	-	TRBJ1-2	TGCAGCGTTGTCAACCAAGGACAGGGCGAAGGGGACTATGGCTACACCTTC	CSVVNQGQGEGDYGYTF
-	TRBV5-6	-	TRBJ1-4	TGTGCCAGCAGCCGTGGGGGGTTGGAACTGTTTTTT	CASSRGGLELFF
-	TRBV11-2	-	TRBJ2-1	TGTGCCAGCAGCTTAGGCAGGGTGAATGAGCAGTTCTTC	CASSLGRVNEQFF
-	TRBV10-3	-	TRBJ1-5	TGTGCCATCAGTGAGTCGGCAGGCCCAGGACTTAATCAGCCCCAGCATTTT	CAISESAGPGLNQPQHF
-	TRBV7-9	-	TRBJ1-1	TGTGCCAGCAGCTTAGCCGGAGACACTGAAGCTTTCTTT	CASSLAGDTEAFF
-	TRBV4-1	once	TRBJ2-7	TGCGCCAGCAGCCAAGAGTACTATCGGTCCGCTGCCGAGCAGTACTTC	CASSQEYYRSAAEQYF
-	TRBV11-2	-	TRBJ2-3	TGTGCCAGCAGTCAAGGGAGTCACACAGATACGCAGTATTTT	CASSQGSHTDTQYF
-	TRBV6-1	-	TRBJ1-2	TGTGCCAGCACCAGAAGGGAGGATCAAGGTGGCTACACCTTC	CASTRREDQGGYTF
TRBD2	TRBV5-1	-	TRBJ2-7	TGCGCCAGCAGCTTGCCAGGACTAGATTTCCACGAGCAGTACTTC	CASSLPGLDFHEQYF
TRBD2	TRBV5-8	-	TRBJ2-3	TGTGCCAGCAGCTTGGGTAGCGGGAATACAGATACGCAGTATTTT	CASSLGSGNTDTQYF
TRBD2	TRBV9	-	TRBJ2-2	TGTGCCAGCAGCAAACTAGCGGAGACCGGGGAGCTGTTTTTT	CASSKLAETGELFF
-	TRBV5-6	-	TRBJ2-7	TGTGCCAGCAGCTTGGGCGACGGGGGCGAGCAGTACTTC	CASSLGDGGEQYF
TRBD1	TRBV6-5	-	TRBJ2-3	TGTGCCAGCAGGCCGGGACAGGGGGTTTCAGATACGCAGTATTTT	CASRPGQGVSDTQYF
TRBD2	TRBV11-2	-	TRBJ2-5	TGTGCCAGCAGCGGACAGCGGGGGTTTGAGACCCAGTACTTC	CASSGQRGFETQYF
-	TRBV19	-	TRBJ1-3	TGTGCCAGCCAACAGGAGTTAAACACCATATATTTT	CASQQELNTIYF
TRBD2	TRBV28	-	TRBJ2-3	TGTGCCAGCAGTTTAGGCCTGAATGCGGGAGAGTTTGGAGATACGCAGTATTTT	CASSLGLNAGEFGDTQYF